The 25 T cell receptor beta chains given below trace back to one sample, sequenced in a study of shared clonotypes between healthy human individuals. Measured with immunoSEQ multiplex PCR; TCRdb has only the in-frame clones, and not every one. The repertoire has about 1.9 million clones, around 93% of them found once; the top ten carry around 1.8%. Only CD45RO-negative cells positively selected for CCR7 counted as naive CD8 cells, so terminally differentiated effector memory CD45RA+ cells were excluded. What was sequenced was naive CD8+ T cells from PBMCs. The receptor source for this set is a man younger than 35 in good health. Some clones in this sample may be carry-over from other donors' samples.

V and J are TRBV15 and TRBJ1-1; D remains ambiguous. Trimming took 0 bases from V and 3 from J, leaving 11 bases between them. The V gene's germline CDR1 is LNHNV and CDR2 YYDKDF (reference sequence). The CDR3 sequence is 15 residues long. The CDR3 loop is CATSREGRADTEAFF. The CDR3 nucleotides read TGTGCCACCAGCAGAGAGGGGAGAGCGGACACTGAAGCTTTCTTT.

The V gene is TRBV4-1, the J gene TRBJ2-7; 12 nucleotides agree with TRBD1. Germline assignment: CDR1 MGHRA and CDR2 YSYEKL. The length of the CDR3 is 16 residues. Trimming cost V 2 bases and J 5 bases; bases outside gene matches: 7. CDR3 in amino acids: CASSQRTGTGGDEQYF. CDR3 DNA sequence: TGCGCCAGCAGCCAACGAACCGGGACAGGGGGCGACGAGCAGTACTTC.

The rearrangement uses TRBV2 and TRBJ1-5, with a possible D match to TRBD1 (5 bases). Germline-derived CDR1 and CDR2 are SNHLY and FYNNEI. Trimming took 6 bases from V and 1 from J, leaving 13 bases between them. The CDR3 length is 15 residues. CDR3 DNA: TGTGCCAGCAGGACCTTGGGACCGAGCAATCAGCCCCAGCATTTT. Its protein product is CASRTLGPSNQPQHF.

The chain recombines TRBV7-8 with TRBJ2-7, with D perhaps TRBD1 (7 bases). The length of the CDR3 is 15 residues. The germline gives CDR1 SGHVS, CDR2 FQNEAQ. With 1 base removed from V and 2 bases from J, the gap between germline ends came to 12 bases. Written as DNA, the CDR3 is TGTGCCAGCAGCTTAGGGCGCGGGACAGCCTACGAGCAGTACTTC. It specifies CASSLGRGTAYEQYF.

This chain uses TRBV27 with TRBJ2-5; 7 bases align to TRBD1. The length of the CDR3 is 16 residues. Germline V gene sequence: CDR1 MNHEY, CDR2 SMNVEV (reference sequence). J was trimmed by 5 bases and V by 8 bases; bases with no gene match: 17. CDR3 bases: TGTGCCAGCGGGATTAGACAGGGTCCCATCTCTGAGACCCAGTACTTC. Its protein is CASGIRQGPISETQYF.

The CDR3 nucleotides read TGCAGCGTTGGGGGTGCGGCTGAAGCTTTCTTT. This codes for CSVGGAAEAFF. The chain has TRBV29-1 and TRBJ1-1; D gene uncertain. Germline CDR1 SQVTM, CDR2 ANQGSEA. The CDR3 consists of 11 residues. Trimming left V 4 bases short and J 6 bases short, with 9 bases between.

The CDR3 spells CASSELAGATYTGELFF. The CDR3 region has the DNA TGTGCCAGCAGTGAACTAGCGGGGGCCACTTACACCGGGGAGCTGTTTTTT. The rearrangement links TRBV6-1 to TRBJ2-2; 10 bases are a match to TRBD2. The CDR3 is made up of 17 amino acids. Germline CDR1 MNHNS, CDR2 SASEGT. The V and J ends lost 2 bases and 3 bases, in that order; junction bases with no gene match: 6.

The rearrangement joins TRBV28 to TRBJ2-5; TRBD2 agrees at 9 bases. CDR1 and CDR2 (germline): MDHEN, SYDVKM. This CDR3 contains 16 residues. Trimming cost V 5 bases and J 4 bases; bases outside gene matches: 11. The CDR3 region has the DNA TGTGCCAGCAGTGCCCTTTTAGCGGGAGAAGGAGAGACCCAGTACTTC. It codes for CASSALLAGEGETQYF.

This clone was detected once. The chain recombines TRBV28 with TRBJ2-3, with 8 bases lining up with TRBD1. CDR3 length: 15 amino acids. V shed 6 bases and J 4 bases; nucleotides not matched to a gene: 9. Germline CDR1 and CDR2: MDHEN and SYDVKM. CDR3 residues: CASSPRTGTSDTQYF. The CDR3 DNA reads as TGTGCCAGCAGCCCTCGGACAGGGACCTCAGATACGCAGTATTTT. The full variable domain, completed using reference TRBV28 and TRBJ2-3, is DVKVTQSSRYLVKRTGEKVFLECVQDMDHENMFWYRQDPGLGLRLIYFSYDVKMKEKGDIPEGYSVSREKKERFSLILESASTNQTSMYLCASSPRTGTSDTQYFGPGTRLTVL.

The chain joins TRBV27 to TRBJ2-1; TRBD2 aligns across 8 bases. The CDR3 is made up of 15 amino acids. Trimming removed 1 base from V and 10 bases from J; junction bases left unmatched: 9. Germline CDR1 and CDR2: MNHEY and SMNVEV (reference sequence). The CDR3 coding sequence is TGTGCCAGCAGTTTATTGGCGGGAGGTCCATTGGAGCAGTTCTTC. It specifies CASSLLAGGPLEQFF.

In the case of this clone: Additional DNA sequences in this sample encode the identical CDR3. V usage is TRBV27 and J usage is TRBJ2-7; D remains ambiguous. Germline CDR1 MNHEY, CDR2 SMNVEV (reference sequence). This CDR3 has 13 amino acids. Deletions cut 2 bases from V and 4 bases from J, with 9 bases between. Here the CDR3 DNA reads TGTGCCAGCAGTTTAGCTAGAACATACGAGCAGTACTTC. Protein sequence: CASSLARTYEQYF.

In the case of this clone: Different DNA sequences within this sample yield the same CDR3. This chain links TRBV7-9 with TRBJ2-1, with TRBD2 as a possible D gene (5 bases). This CDR3 comprises 12 residues. Between the trimmed V and J ends, which lost 6 bases and 7 bases, there was a span of 10 bases. Germline CDR1 SEHNR, CDR2 FQNEAQ (reference sequence). CDR3 bases: TGTGCCAGCAGTCCCACGGGGAATGAGCAGTTCTTC. Protein product: CASSPTGNEQFF.

The chain joins TRBV6-1 to TRBJ2-4; D unresolved. Looked up from germline, CDR1 is MNHNS and CDR2 is SASEGT. The CDR3 has 12 amino acids. V gave up 6 bases and J gave up 16 bases, with 19 bases separating them. In nucleotides, the CDR3 is TGTGCCAGCAGAGTCTTACCCGAGAATCCTTACTTC. Encoded protein: CASRVLPENPYF.

This chain uses TRBV27 with TRBJ1-2, with D maybe TRBD1 (5 bases). V gave up 8 bases and J gave up 8 bases, with 21 bases separating them. Germline lookup yields CDR1 MNHEY and CDR2 SMNVEV (reference sequence). This CDR3 is 14 amino acids long. For the CDR3, the DNA is TGTGCCAGCGTCCCCACAGTCGGGGGGGAGGGCTACACCTTC. Residues: CASVPTVGGEGYTF.

The chain combines TRBV28 with TRBJ1-5, with 11 bases lining up with TRBD1. The V gene's germline CDR1 is MDHEN and CDR2 SYDVKM. The CDR3 contains 16 residues. V shed 5 bases and J 4 bases; nucleotides not matched to a gene: 7. The CDR3 spells CASSKPGQGDNQPQHF. CDR3 in DNA: TGTGCCAGCAGTAAACCGGGACAGGGGGATAATCAGCCCCAGCATTTT.

The chain combines TRBV6-6 with TRBJ2-7; a possible D gene is TRBD1 (6 bases). Germline V CDR1 and CDR2: MNHNY, SVGAGI (reference sequence). This CDR3 contains 14 residues. The V and J ends lost 2 bases and 4 bases respectively, with 12 bases between them. CDR3 region: CASSYVGRGYEQYF. CDR3 DNA: TGTGCCAGCAGTTACGTTGGCAGGGGTTACGAGCAGTACTTC.

The J gene is TRBJ2-5, the V gene TRBV19, with 9 bases lining up with TRBD2. The CDR3 is 15 residues long. V was pared by 6 bases and J by 5 bases, with 10 bases of the junction left unmatched. CDR1 is LNHDA and CDR2 is SQIVND in the germline V gene (reference sequence). The CDR3 region is CASSLGTGLAETQYF. In DNA, the CDR3 is TGTGCCAGTAGCCTTGGCACGGGACTAGCTGAGACCCAGTACTTC.

The chain combines TRBV7-9 with TRBJ1-2; D is perhaps TRBD1 (6 bases). Germline CDR1 SEHNR, CDR2 FQNEAQ (reference sequence). The germline V and J ends were trimmed by 2 bases and 6 bases, with 22 bases remaining between them. This CDR3 is built from 17 residues. CDR3 region: CASSLTAGHPPGDGYTF. For the CDR3, the DNA is TGTGCCAGCAGCTTAACTGCGGGACACCCTCCGGGAGATGGCTACACCTTC.

Points on this clone: Distinct nucleotide sequences in the sample also encode this CDR3. The V call is TRBV9, the J call TRBJ2-3; 9 bases map to TRBD2. CDR3 size: 16 residues. Germline assignment: CDR1 SGDLS and CDR2 YYNGEE. The J segment lost 2 bases and the V segment lost 0 bases, leaving 4 bases of the junction unmatched. The CDR3 reads CASSVVASGATDTQYF. Here the CDR3 DNA reads TGTGCCAGCAGCGTAGTGGCTAGCGGGGCCACAGATACGCAGTATTTT.

V and J are TRBV28 and TRBJ2-2, with 13 bases that match TRBD2. Trimming at V came to 8 bases and at J to 7 bases, leaving 4 bases not matched to a gene. The germline CDR1 and CDR2 sequences are MDHEN and SYDVKM. This CDR3 region has 14 residues. CDR3 region: CASQLAGGIGELFF. In DNA, the CDR3 is TGTGCCAGCCAACTAGCGGGAGGGATCGGGGAGCTGTTTTTT.

This chain uses TRBV7-6 with TRBJ1-1, with D possibly TRBD1 on 5 matching bases. The CDR3 contains 14 residues. Between the trimmed V and J ends, which lost 2 bases and 1 base, there was a span of 8 bases. In germline, CDR1 is SGHVS, CDR2 FNYEAQ. The CDR3 DNA sequence: TGTGCCAGCAGCTTACCTGACAGGAACACTGAAGCTTTCTTT. Its translation: CASSLPDRNTEAFF.

V gene TRBV27 combines with J gene TRBJ2-3; a possible D gene is TRBD2 (6 bases). Germline values: CDR1 MNHEY, CDR2 SMNVEV (reference sequence). This CDR3 spans 16 amino acids. The V end was cut by 5 bases, the J end by 1 base, with 16 bases between. DNA of the CDR3: TGTGCCAGCAGTCCTTACTCCGGGACTGGCACAGATACGCAGTATTTT. It specifies CASSPYSGTGTDTQYF.

The CDR3 here is CAISINRGYNEQFF. The CDR3 nucleotides are TGTGCCATCAGTATAAACAGGGGCTACAATGAGCAGTTCTTC. V gene TRBV10-3 combines with J gene TRBJ2-1; 7 nucleotides agree with TRBD1. The V and J ends lost 5 bases and 3 bases, in that order; junction bases with no gene match: 4. Germline V CDR1 and CDR2: ENHRY, SYGVKD. The CDR3 sequence is 14 residues long.

The chain recombines TRBV7-3 with TRBJ2-2; the D gene could be TRBD1 or TRBD2 (5 bases each). The CDR3 has 16 amino acids. With 2 bases removed from V and 5 bases from J, the gap between germline ends came to 15 bases. The V gene's germline CDR1 is SGHTA and CDR2 FQGTGA. CDR3 region: CASSLGRGLGTGELFF. CDR3 coding DNA: TGTGCCAGCAGCTTAGGACGGGGCTTAGGGACCGGGGAGCTGTTTTTT.

The chain carries TRBV5-1 and TRBJ2-5, with TRBD2 matching over 13 bases. V lost 4 bases and J lost 1; bases outside the gene matches: 7. This CDR3 is built from 17 residues. CDR1 and CDR2 from the germline V gene are SGHRS and YFSETQ. CDR3 amino acids: CASSPGLAGPSQETQYF. The CDR3, as DNA: TGCGCCAGCAGCCCGGGACTAGCGGGACCGTCCCAAGAGACCCAGTACTTC.